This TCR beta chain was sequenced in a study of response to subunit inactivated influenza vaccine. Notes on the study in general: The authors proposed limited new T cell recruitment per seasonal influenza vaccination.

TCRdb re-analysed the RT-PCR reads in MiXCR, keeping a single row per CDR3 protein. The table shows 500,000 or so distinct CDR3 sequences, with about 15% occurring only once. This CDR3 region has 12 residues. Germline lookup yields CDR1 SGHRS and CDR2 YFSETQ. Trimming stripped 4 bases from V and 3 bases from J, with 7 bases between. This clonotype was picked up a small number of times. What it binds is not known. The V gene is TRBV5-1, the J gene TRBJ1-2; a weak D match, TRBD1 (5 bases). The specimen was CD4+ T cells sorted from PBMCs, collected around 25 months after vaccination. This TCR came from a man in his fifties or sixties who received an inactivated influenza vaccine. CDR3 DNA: TGCGCCAGCAGCGAACAGGACTATGGCTACACCTTC. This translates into CASSEQDYGYTF.